Listed here are 11 T cell receptor beta chains from one sample, sequenced in a study of beta chain bispecific antibodies for T cell cancers. Either OKT3 anti-CD3 antibody or CD3/CD28 beads expanded T cells from blood mononuclear cells over roughly 3 days. Antigens of these TCRs are unknown. A single record per CDR3 protein comes from TCRdb applying MiXCR to the 5' RACE reads. This table has 20,000 to 25,000 distinct CDR3 sequences, approximately 2.6% appearing once. Study-wide results and limits: The leukemia cells, rather than normal T cells, gave most of the targeted TRBV signal.

Sequencing was carried out using healthy donor T cells cultured with leukemia cells. The receptors derive from a human donor in good health. Some clones in this sample may be carry-over from other donors' samples.

This clonotype was observed at least ten times. V gene TRBV5-6 combines with J gene TRBJ2-2, with a possible D match to TRBD2 (6 bases). Trimming pared 5 bases from V and 5 bases from J, leaving 22 bases between. The CDR3 contains 17 residues. Germline V gene lookup returns CDR1 SGHDT and CDR2 YYEEEE. The CDR3: CASSSEGATSETGELFF. CDR3 nucleotide sequence: TGTGCCAGCAGTTCCGAGGGCGCGACTAGTGAAACCGGGGAGCTGTTTTTT.

This clonotype is judged medium-sized. The chain links TRBV6-1 to TRBJ1-5; perhaps TRBD1 as D (5 bases). The V gene's germline CDR1 is MNHNS and CDR2 SASEGT. The CDR3 spans 14 residues. V was pared by 2 bases and J by 3 bases, with 8 bases between. The DNA for the CDR3 is TGTGCCAGCAGTGAAATCGGGGCCAATCAGCCCCAGCATTTT. Amino acids: CASSEIGANQPQHF.

This clonotype has more than one count but fewer than ten. V gene TRBV30 combines with J gene TRBJ2-7, with D maybe TRBD2 (6 bases). Trimming stripped 1 base from V and 4 bases from J, with 14 bases between. Germline CDR1 reads GTSNPN; CDR2 reads SVGIG (reference sequence). This CDR3 is built from 14 residues. CDR3 sequence: CAWSAGDVIYEQYF. The CDR3 region has the DNA TGTGCCTGGAGTGCGGGGGACGTAATTTACGAGCAGTACTTC.

In this sample, this clonotype turned up many times. The chain recombines TRBV12-3 or TRBV12-4 with TRBJ2-1, with D perhaps matching TRBD2 (5 bases). This CDR3 comprises 14 residues. The ends were cut back, 3 bases at V and 10 bases at J, with 16 bases in the middle. CDR3 sequence: CASSLGISEGEQFF. In nucleotides, the CDR3 is TGTGCCAGCAGTTTGGGAATTAGCGAAGGGGAGCAGTTCTTC.

This clonotype was counted a few times. This chain joins TRBV7-3 and TRBJ1-1; a weak D match, TRBD1 (6 bases). This CDR3 spans 13 amino acids. The germline gives CDR1 SGHTA, CDR2 FQGTGA. Trimming took off 0 bases at V and 8 bases at J, with 10 bases between the two ends. The CDR3 protein is CASSLTGGEEAFF. The CDR3 region has the DNA TGTGCCAGCAGCTTAACAGGGGGGGAGGAAGCTTTCTTT.

This clonotype was seen many times. This rearrangement joins TRBV3-1 to TRBJ2-3; tentative D call: TRBD2 (7 bases). V lost 1 base and J 5 bases, leaving 13 bases between the germline ends. This CDR3 has 15 amino acids. Germline V lookup: CDR1 LGHDT, CDR2 YNNKEL (reference sequence). The CDR3 here is CASSQVGGAQDTQYF. The CDR3 DNA reads TGTGCCAGCAGCCAAGTTGGGGGGGCCCAAGATACGCAGTATTTT.

This clonotype is termed medium-sized. V is TRBV2 and J is TRBJ2-1; the match to TRBD2 covers 7 bases. The CDR3 consists of 14 residues. Germline trimming cut 5 bases from V and 4 bases from J; bases unmatched to any gene: 5. The germline gives CDR1 SNHLY, CDR2 FYNNEI. CDR3 bases: TGTGCCAGCAGTAGAGCGGGATATTACAATGAGCAGTTCTTC. It codes for CASSRAGYYNEQFF.

This clonotype was picked up many times. The gene calls are TRBV28 and TRBJ2-5, with TRBD1 matching over 7 bases. The germline V gene has CDR1 MDHEN and CDR2 SYDVKM. CDR3 length equals 12 residues. DNA for the CDR3: TGTGCTACTAAGGGACAGCAAGAGACCCAGTACTTC. Translation: CATKGQQETQYF.

This clonotype was recorded many times. J is TRBJ2-1 and V is TRBV14; D unclear. In germline, CDR1 is SGHDN, CDR2 FVKESK. The CDR3 extends over 18 amino acids. Between the trimmed V and J ends, which lost 0 bases and 4 bases, there was a span of 19 bases. The CDR3 is CASSQEENTELFYNEQFF. CDR3 in DNA: TGTGCCAGCAGCCAAGAGGAAAACACAGAGTTATTTTACAATGAGCAGTTCTTC.

This clonotype was detected ten times or more. The J gene is TRBJ2-3, the V gene TRBV28; TRBD1 matches at 7 bases. There are 14 residues in the CDR3. Losses at the gene ends were 4 bases for V and 1 base for J; bases not matched to a gene: 2. Germline assignment: CDR1 MDHEN and CDR2 SYDVKM. The CDR3 sequence is CASSYTGGTDTQYF. CDR3 nucleotides: TGTGCCAGCAGTTATACAGGGGGCACAGATACGCAGTATTTT.

This clonotype was detected ten times or more. The CDR3 nucleotides are TGTGCCAGCAGCCAAGGATTCAGCTCTGGGGCCAACGTCCTGACTTTC. It codes for CASSQGFSSGANVLTF. The V call is TRBV4-2, the J call TRBJ2-6; no clear D. The germline V gene has CDR1 LGHNA and CDR2 YNFKEQ. Deletions cut 1 base from V and 0 bases from J, with 7 bases between. There are 16 residues in the CDR3.